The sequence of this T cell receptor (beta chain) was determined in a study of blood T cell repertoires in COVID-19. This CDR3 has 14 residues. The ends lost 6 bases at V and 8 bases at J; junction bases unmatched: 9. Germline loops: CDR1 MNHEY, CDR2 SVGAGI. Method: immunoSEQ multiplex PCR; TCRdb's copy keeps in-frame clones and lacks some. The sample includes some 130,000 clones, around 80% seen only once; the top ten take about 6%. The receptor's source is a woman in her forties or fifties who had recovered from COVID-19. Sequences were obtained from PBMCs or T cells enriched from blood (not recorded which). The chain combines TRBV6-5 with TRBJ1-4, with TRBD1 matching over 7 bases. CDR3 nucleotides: TGTGCCAGCAGGACGACAGGGCCGGAGGAAAAACTGTTTTTT. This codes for CASRTTGPEEKLFF.